A single sample gave rise to the 10 T cell receptor beta chains below, sequenced in a study of cytomegalovirus exposure and HLA in healthy donors. PCR was performed using 60 Vbeta and 13 Jbeta primers. The protocol was immunoSEQ multiplex PCR, while the TCRdb copy is restricted to in-frame clones and leaves out a portion. The table includes approximately 76,000 clones, over 55% detected once. Sequencing was performed on PBMCs. All receptors derive from a man aged 30 to 39 in good health and CMV-seropositive.

The chain carries TRBV9 and TRBJ1-2; 7 bases fit TRBD1. V was pared by 4 bases and J by 12 bases, with 6 bases of the junction left unmatched. The CDR3 spans 11 residues. CDR1 and CDR2 (germline): SGDLS, YYNGEE. DNA of the CDR3: TGTGCCAGCAGCACTGGGACAGCCCACACCTTC. This gives the protein CASSTGTAHTF.

This clone was recorded a few times. The rearrangement joins TRBV7-3 to TRBJ2-6; 9 bases line up with TRBD1. The CDR3 consists of 15 residues. V lost 8 bases, J lost 2 bases, and 4 bases stayed unmatched. The V gene's germline CDR1 is SGHTA and CDR2 FQGTGA. The CDR3 sequence: CASGTGPPGANVLTF. DNA of the CDR3: TGTGCCAGCGGGACAGGGCCCCCTGGGGCCAACGTCCTGACTTTC.

This CDR3 is CASSVGQLNEQFF. The CDR3 coding sequence is TGTGCCAGCAGCGTGGGACAGCTCAATGAGCAGTTCTTC. This chain joins TRBV6-1 and TRBJ2-1; 7 bases map to TRBD1. Per the germline V gene, CDR1 is MNHNS and CDR2 is SASEGT. The CDR3 is made up of 13 amino acids. V was clipped by 6 bases and J by 6 bases; unmatched bases: 5.

As DNA, the CDR3 is TGCGCCAGCAGCCCCGGGACAGGGGTCCGGGGGGAGACCCAGTACTTC. It specifies CASSPGTGVRGETQYF. The chain links TRBV5-1 to TRBJ2-5; 10 bases fit TRBD1. This CDR3 contains 16 residues. Unmatched junction bases numbered 11, after V lost 4 bases and J lost 5 bases. In germline, CDR1 is SGHRS, CDR2 YFSETQ.

The rearrangement uses TRBV9 and TRBJ2-1, with D possibly matching TRBD2 (6 bases). The CDR3 spans 13 residues. Trimming took 4 bases from V and 3 from J, leaving 8 bases between them. Per the germline V gene, CDR1 is SGDLS and CDR2 is YYNGEE. The CDR3 sequence: CASSPGLYNEQFF. The DNA for the CDR3 is TGTGCCAGCAGCCCGGGACTCTACAATGAGCAGTTCTTC.

This clone was seen a single time. CDR3 amino acids: CASSPYGQGGYTF. The DNA of the CDR3 is TGTGCCAGCTCACCCTACGGGCAGGGTGGCTACACCTTC. V is TRBV18 and J is TRBJ1-2; possibly TRBD1 for D (5 bases). The CDR3 consists of 13 residues. From germline, CDR1 is KGHSH and CDR2 LQKENI. V lost 3 bases and J lost 7, with 12 bases in between.

This sequence joins TRBV6-5 and TRBJ2-3; 8 positions agree with TRBD1. V was pared by 6 bases and J by 7 bases, with 12 bases of the junction left unmatched. The CDR3 runs to 15 residues. CDR1 and CDR2 from the germline V gene are MNHEY and SVGAGI. CDR3 nucleotides: TGTGCCAGCAGCCCCAGTGGCAGGGGGCTCTATACGCAGTATTTT. As protein: CASSPSGRGLYTQYF.

V is TRBV2 and J is TRBJ1-1; 7 positions agree with TRBD1. J lost 0 bases, V lost 6 bases, and 4 bases had no gene match. Germline-derived CDR1 and CDR2 are SNHLY and FYNNEI. The length of the CDR3 is 14 residues. CDR3 bases: TGTGCCAGCAGGGAGGGACAGCTGAACACTGAAGCTTTCTTT. It specifies CASREGQLNTEAFF.

The chain has TRBV6-6 and TRBJ1-5, with 8 bases aligning to TRBD1. Germline CDR1 and CDR2: MNHNY and SVGAGI (reference sequence). The CDR3 extends over 15 amino acids. V was clipped by 5 bases and J by 6 bases; unmatched bases: 9. CDR3 in amino acids: CASSTPDRGRQPQHF. CDR3 nucleotides: TGTGCCAGCAGTACCCCCGACAGGGGTCGTCAGCCCCAGCATTTT.

This clone appeared a few times. The rearrangement joins TRBV29-1 to TRBJ2-2; 9 bases fit TRBD2. This CDR3 is built from 14 residues. Trimming removed 7 bases from V and 2 bases from J; junction bases left unmatched: 5. The germline V gene has CDR1 SQVTM and CDR2 ANQGSEA. CDR3 sequence (DNA): TGCAGCGCTCGGACTAGCGCAAACACCGGGGAGCTGTTTTTT. It encodes CSARTSANTGELFF.